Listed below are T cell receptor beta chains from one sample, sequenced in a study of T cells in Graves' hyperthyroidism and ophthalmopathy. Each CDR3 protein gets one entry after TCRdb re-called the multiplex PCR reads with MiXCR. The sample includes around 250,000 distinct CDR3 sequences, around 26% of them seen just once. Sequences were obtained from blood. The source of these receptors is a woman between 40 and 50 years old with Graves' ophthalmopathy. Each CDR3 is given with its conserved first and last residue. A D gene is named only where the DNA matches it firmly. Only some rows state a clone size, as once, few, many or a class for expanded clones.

CASSLLAGGTYEQYF	TGTGCCAGCAGTTTGCTAGCGGGAGGAACCTACGAGCAGTACTTC	TRBD2	TRBJ2-7	many	TRBV12-3/TRBV12-4
CASSFRDRRNTEAFF	TGCGCCAGCAGCTTTCGGGACAGGAGGAACACTGAAGCTTTCTTT	TRBD1	TRBJ1-1	.	TRBV5-1
CASSLEIVTREQYF	TGCGCCAGCAGCTTGGAGATCGTAACCCGAGAGCAGTACTTC	.	TRBJ2-7	many	TRBV5-1
CASSSTFPIKQGSGNTGELFF	TGTGCCAGCAGTTCCACCTTTCCCATAAAACAGGGAAGCGGGAACACCGGGGAGCTGTTTTTT	.	TRBJ2-2	many	TRBV28
CASGSIEVTMPQHF	TGTGCCAGCGGGTCTATTGAGGTGACGATGCCCCAGCATTTT	.	TRBJ1-5	.	TRBV2
CSAPRGAGNNQPQHF	TGCAGTGCTCCCAGGGGGGCAGGGAACAATCAGCCCCAGCATTTT	TRBD1	TRBJ1-5	many	TRBV20-1
CASSPRSAGRETQYF	TGTGCCAGCAGCCCAAGGTCGGCAGGTCGGGAGACCCAGTACTTC	.	TRBJ2-5	few	TRBV14
CASKTDAQETQYF	TGTGCCAGCAAGACAGACGCTCAAGAGACCCAGTACTTC	.	TRBJ2-5	many	TRBV2
CASSDTSGTYYGYTF	TGTGCCAGCAGCGATACCTCAGGGACCTACTATGGCTACACCTTC	.	TRBJ1-2	many	TRBV6-4
CASGGGGYEQYF	TGTGCCAGCGGGGGAGGCGGGTACGAGCAGTACTTC	.	TRBJ2-7	many	TRBV28
CAWSARGMYEQYF	TGTGCCTGGAGTGCTAGGGGCATGTACGAGCAGTACTTC	.	TRBJ2-7	many	TRBV30
CSGQGIWGQPQHF	TGCAGTGGGCAGGGGATTTGGGGTCAGCCCCAGCATTTT	.	TRBJ1-5	many	TRBV20-1
CASSKGLAGGEQYF	TGTGCCAGCAGTAAGGGACTAGCGGGTGGCGAGCAGTACTTC	TRBD2	TRBJ2-7	many	TRBV6-1
CAWSEWTGASSSGANVLTF	TGTGCCTGGAGCGAATGGACAGGGGCTTCAAGCTCTGGGGCCAACGTCCTGACTTTC	TRBD1	TRBJ2-6	.	TRBV30
CASRETGPSSPLHF	TGTGCCAGCAGAGAGACAGGGCCTAGTTCACCCCTCCACTTT	TRBD1	TRBJ1-6	many	TRBV12-3/TRBV12-4
CSARTPQGASDEQYF	TGCAGTGCTAGAACCCCACAGGGGGCGTCGGACGAGCAGTACTTC	TRBD1	TRBJ2-7	many	TRBV20-1
CASSFRSRGARETQYF	TGTGCCAGCAGTTTTAGATCTCGGGGGGCGCGAGAGACCCAGTACTTC	.	TRBJ2-5	many	TRBV28
CASSHLERGSEAFF	TGTGCCAGCAGCCATTTAGAAAGGGGTTCTGAAGCTTTCTTT	.	TRBJ1-1	few	TRBV7-9
CASSQPTGVYYGYTF	TGTGCCAGCAGCCAGCCGACAGGGGTCTACTATGGCTACACCTTC	TRBD1	TRBJ1-2	.	TRBV7-2
CASNLGGIPEETQYF	TGTGCCAGCAACTTAGGAGGTATCCCCGAAGAGACCCAGTACTTC	.	TRBJ2-5	once	TRBV11-3
CSVEVGGHGYTF	TGCAGCGTTGAAGTCGGGGGGCACGGCTACACCTTC	.	TRBJ1-2	many	TRBV29-1
CASSLGYAGAVNQPQHF	TGTGCCAGCAGCTTAGGTTATGCAGGGGCGGTCAATCAGCCCCAGCATTTT	.	TRBJ1-5	many	TRBV11-2
CASSYFSAQGTYEQYF	TGTGCCAGCAGTTATTTTAGTGCACAGGGAACCTACGAGCAGTACTTC	.	TRBJ2-7	.	TRBV6-5
CSARKNRGGQPQHF	TGCAGTGCTAGAAAAAATAGGGGCGGTCAGCCCCAGCATTTT	.	TRBJ1-5	many	TRBV20-1
CASSPFKGQNTEAFF	TGTGCCAGCAGTCCATTTAAGGGGCAGAACACTGAAGCTTTCTTT	.	TRBJ1-1	many	TRBV28
CASSLFPIEEDTQYF	TGTGCCAGCAGTTTGTTTCCAATCGAGGAGGATACGCAGTATTTT	.	TRBJ2-3	.	TRBV12-3/TRBV12-4
CASNILGGGYEQYF	TGTGCCAGCAACATCCTAGGGGGGGGCTACGAGCAGTACTTC	.	TRBJ2-7	many	TRBV14
CASSHGTGNTGELFF	TGTGCCAGCAGCCACGGGACGGGCAACACCGGGGAGCTGTTTTTT	.	TRBJ2-2	many	TRBV3-1
CASSLEGWSTEAFF	TGTGCCAGCAGTTTAGAGGGTTGGAGCACTGAAGCTTTCTTT	.	TRBJ1-1	many	TRBV12-3/TRBV12-4
CASSPDRVGGYTF	TGTGCCAGCAGTCCGGACAGGGTCGGTGGCTACACCTTC	TRBD1	TRBJ1-2	.	TRBV12-3/TRBV12-4
CASSQVTGVSREQYF	TGCGCCAGCAGCCAAGTGACAGGGGTCTCTCGCGAGCAGTACTTC	TRBD1	TRBJ2-7	.	TRBV4-1
CASSWGTRQETQYF	TGTGCCAGCAGTTGGGGGACAAGACAAGAGACCCAGTACTTC	.	TRBJ2-5	.	TRBV12-3/TRBV12-4
CASSFGREHTGELFF	TGTGCCAGCAGCTTCGGACGGGAACACACCGGGGAGCTGTTTTTT	.	TRBJ2-2	many	TRBV9
CASSVSGELFF	TGTGCCAGCAGCGTGTCCGGGGAGCTGTTTTTT	.	TRBJ2-2	many	TRBV9
CASSPEPGEEPYEQYF	TGTGCCAGCAGCCCGGAGCCCGGGGAGGAACCCTACGAGCAGTACTTC	.	TRBJ2-7	many	TRBV11-1
CASSLEGRGTEAFF	TGTGCCAGCAGTTTAGAGGGTCGTGGCACTGAAGCTTTCTTT	.	TRBJ1-1	.	TRBV12-3/TRBV12-4
CASRQGPETQYF	TGTGCCAGCAGACAGGGGCCGGAGACCCAGTACTTC	TRBD1	TRBJ2-5	.	TRBV6-5
CASSLGVGGTGYTF	TGTGCCAGCAGTTTAGGGGTTGGGGGTACTGGCTACACCTTC	.	TRBJ1-2	.	TRBV27